This entry lists 31 T cell receptor beta chains sequenced from one sample in a study of blood T cell repertoires in COVID-19. TCRdb's copy holds only in-frame clones and misses some; the assay was immunoSEQ multiplex PCR. The table has 50,000 to 80,000 clones, approximately 82% seen once. Material for sequencing was peripheral blood. All receptors derive from a woman aged 60-75 years with acute or convalescent COVID-19.

J is TRBJ2-7 and V is TRBV5-4; a possible D gene is TRBD1 (6 bases). With 3 bases removed from V and 2 bases from J, the gap between germline ends came to 18 bases. Germline assignment: CDR1 SGHNT and CDR2 YYREEE (reference sequence). The CDR3 has 16 amino acids. In DNA, the CDR3 is TGTGCCAGCAGCTCGAACTGGGACACGAGGGCCTACGAGCAGTACTTC. This codes for CASSSNWDTRAYEQYF.

The table lists this clone with a count of one. The chain has TRBV5-1 and TRBJ1-3; the match to TRBD1 covers 9 bases. Germline assignment: CDR1 SGHRS and CDR2 YFSETQ. V dropped 4 bases and J dropped 1; count of bases not matched to a gene: 3. The CDR3 contains 15 residues. The CDR3 reads CASSTQGASGNTIYF. In DNA form, the CDR3 reads TGCGCCAGCAGCACACAGGGGGCGTCTGGAAACACCATATATTTT.

The rearrangement uses TRBV6-6 and TRBJ1-2, with D maybe TRBD1 (6 bases). Between the trimmed V and J ends, which lost 6 bases and 8 bases, there was a span of 16 bases. CDR1 is MNHNY and CDR2 is SVGAGI in the germline V gene (reference sequence). The CDR3 covers 13 residues. Written as DNA, the CDR3 is TGTGCCAGCAGGCCAACAGGGAGTGACGGCTACACCTTC. As protein: CASRPTGSDGYTF.

V is TRBV5-1 and J is TRBJ2-5, with D possibly being TRBD2 (5 bases). V was trimmed by 4 bases and J by 5 bases, leaving 15 bases between them. CDR3 length equals 14 residues. Looked up from germline, CDR1 is SGHRS and CDR2 is YFSETQ. CDR3 sequence: CASSPSEGWETQYF. Here the CDR3 DNA reads TGCGCCAGCAGCCCCTCAGAGGGCTGGGAGACCCAGTACTTC.

The chain has TRBV6-5 and TRBJ1-2, with D possibly matching TRBD1 (6 bases). The CDR3 runs 14 residues. Germline values: CDR1 MNHEY, CDR2 SVGAGI. Trimming shortened V by 8 bases and J by 5 bases, and 18 bases separated the two germline ends. The CDR3 reads CASPRDTFNYGYTF. The CDR3 DNA is TGTGCCAGCCCCAGGGACACCTTTAATTATGGCTACACCTTC.

This chain connects TRBV9 to TRBJ1-1, with 7 bases matching TRBD1. CDR3 length: 13 residues. The germline V gene has CDR1 SGDLS and CDR2 YYNGEE. After removal of 4 bases from V and 5 bases from J, the junction contained 5 bases not matched to a gene. The CDR3 here is CASSITGDTEAFF. The CDR3 DNA follows: TGTGCCAGCAGCATTACAGGGGATACTGAAGCTTTCTTT.

The chain recombines TRBV11-3 with TRBJ1-1; D perhaps matches TRBD1 (5 bases). CDR1 and CDR2 from the germline V gene are SGHNT and YENEEA. Trimming shortened V by 5 bases and J by 4 bases, and 11 bases separated the two germline ends. The length of the CDR3 is 13 residues. For the CDR3, the DNA is TGTGCCAGCAGCCGGAACACAGGCACTGAAGCTTTCTTT. This codes for CASSRNTGTEAFF.

The V gene is TRBV3-1 (or the pseudogene TRBV3-2), the J gene TRBJ2-6; D remains unclear. The CDR3 spans 17 residues. CDR1 and CDR2 from the germline V gene are LGHDT and YNNKEL (reference sequence). V lost 0 bases to trimming and J lost 2 bases, with 11 bases between them. DNA of the CDR3: TGTGCCAGCAGCCAAGATGGTGGCAGGCCTGGGGCCAACGTCCTGACTTTC. Residues: CASSQDGGRPGANVLTF.

The chain employs TRBV28 and TRBJ1-2; possible D gene TRBD1, 5 bases. Germline loops: CDR1 MDHEN, CDR2 SYDVKM. V lost 3 bases and J 3 bases, leaving 5 bases between the germline ends. The CDR3 runs to 12 residues. CDR3 sequence reads: CASSLTDYGYTF. The CDR3 coding sequence is TGTGCCAGCAGTTTGACAGACTATGGCTACACCTTC.

This chain's CDR3 is CASSLQGRATEAFF. In DNA form, the CDR3 reads TGTGCCAGCAGCTTACAGGGGCGGGCCACTGAAGCTTTCTTT. J is TRBJ1-1 and V is TRBV13, with D perhaps matching TRBD1 (6 bases). Germline CDR1 PRHDT, CDR2 FYEKMQ (reference sequence). CDR3 size: 14 residues. V lost 2 bases and J 4 bases, leaving 11 bases between the germline ends.

The chain is built from TRBV5-1 and TRBJ2-7, with D tentatively TRBD1 (5 bases). Between the trimmed V and J ends, which lost 0 bases and 2 bases, there was a span of 9 bases. This CDR3 contains 14 residues. Per the germline V gene, CDR1 is SGHRS and CDR2 is YFSETQ. In nucleotides, the CDR3 is TGCGCCAGCAGCTTGGGACAGAGCCCCTACGAGCAGTACTTC. Translating it yields CASSLGQSPYEQYF.

The chain combines TRBV5-1 with TRBJ1-4; D call uncertain. This CDR3 spans 16 amino acids. The V end was cut by 3 bases, the J end by 0 bases, with 12 bases between. From germline, CDR1 is SGHRS and CDR2 YFSETQ. The CDR3 protein is CASSSEQLATNEKLFF. Written as DNA, the CDR3 is TGCGCCAGCAGCTCAGAACAGCTTGCAACTAATGAAAAACTGTTTTTT. The full variable domain, its missing parts supplied by reference TRBV5-1 and TRBJ1-4, is KAGVTQTPRYLIKTRGQQVTLSCSPISGHRSVSWYQQTPGQGLQFLFEYFSETQRNKGNFPGRFSGRQFSNSRSEMNVSTLELGDSALYLCASSSEQLATNEKLFFGSGTQLSVL.

The rearrangement links TRBV2 to TRBJ2-3; TRBD1 aligns across 9 bases. The germline gives CDR1 SNHLY, CDR2 FYNNEI. Germline trimming cut 8 bases from V and 3 bases from J; bases unmatched to any gene: 12. CDR3 length equals 16 residues. CDR3 in DNA: TGTGCCAGCCTCCCACAGGGGGCAGATTTGACAGATACGCAGTATTTT. It encodes CASLPQGADLTDTQYF.

This clone was seen a handful of times. This sequence joins TRBV3-1 (or the pseudogene TRBV3-2) and TRBJ2-1, with TRBD2 identical over 14 bases. Germline CDR1 LGHDT, CDR2 YNNKEL (reference sequence). The V gene end was trimmed by 4 bases and the J gene end by 6 bases; junction bases not matched to a gene: 8. The CDR3 runs to 17 residues. Here the CDR3 DNA reads TGTGCCAGCAGCCTGAGACTAGCGGGGGGGCCCATCAATGAGCAGTTCTTC. It specifies CASSLRLAGGPINEQFF.

The chain has TRBV6-5 and TRBJ1-2; 10 nucleotides line up with TRBD1. J gave up 8 bases and V 2 bases, and 5 bases lay outside the gene matches. The CDR3 runs 14 residues. Germline V gene sequence: CDR1 MNHEY, CDR2 SVGAGI. This CDR3 reads CASSYAGTGVGYTF. The DNA of the CDR3 is TGTGCCAGCAGTTACGCCGGGACAGGGGTAGGCTACACCTTC.

This clone was found a few times. The CDR3 coding sequence is TGTGCCAGCAGCCCCGCCGGGACAGTTAACTACGAGCAGTACTTC. This sequence encodes CASSPAGTVNYEQYF. The chain recombines TRBV5-4 with TRBJ2-7, with 7 bases matching TRBD1. There are 15 residues in the CDR3. V gave up 4 bases and J gave up 3 bases; unmatched junction bases: 10. Germline loops: CDR1 SGHNT, CDR2 YYREEE (reference sequence). Variable domain in full (rest from reference TRBV5-4 and TRBJ2-7): ETGVTQSPTHLIKTRGQQVTLRCSSQSGHNTVSWYQQALGQGPQFIFQYYREEENGRGNFPPRFSGLQFPNYSSELNVNALELDDSALYLCASSPAGTVNYEQYFGPGTRLTVT.

This rearrangement joins TRBV5-4 to TRBJ1-3; 10 bases agree with TRBD1. The CDR3 consists of 19 residues. Germline V gives CDR1 SGHNT, CDR2 YYREEE (reference sequence). Trimming removed 2 bases from V and 2 bases from J; junction bases left unmatched: 13. CDR3 loop: CASSFRQGANYVPGNTIYF. The DNA of the CDR3 is TGTGCCAGCAGCTTTAGACAGGGGGCGAACTACGTCCCTGGAAACACCATATATTTT.

This clone came up once. The chain is built from TRBV15 and TRBJ1-2, with a possible D match to TRBD1 (5 bases). CDR1 LNHNV and CDR2 YYDKDF come from the germline V gene (reference sequence). The V and J ends lost 1 base and 8 bases respectively, with 17 bases between them. The CDR3 is 15 residues long. The chain's CDR3 is CATSRGLQAEGGYTF. The CDR3 coding sequence is TGTGCCACCAGCAGAGGTCTACAGGCGGAGGGGGGCTACACCTTC. Looking up the rest from reference TRBV15 and TRBJ1-2 gives the full variable domain: DAMVIQNPRYQVTQFGKPVTLSCSQTLNHNVMYWYQQKSSQAPKLLFHYYDKDFNNEADTPDNFQSRRPNTSFCFLDIRSPGLGDTAMYLCATSRGLQAEGGYTFGSGTRLTVV.

This sequence joins TRBV5-6 and TRBJ2-3, with 8 bases that match TRBD1. V lost 3 bases, J lost 1 base, and 13 bases stayed unmatched. Germline V CDR1 and CDR2: SGHDT, YYEEEE. This CDR3 region has 18 residues. The DNA for the CDR3 is TGTGCCAGCAGCTCTTACTCTAAAATGGACAGGGGCACAGATACGCAGTATTTT. Translating gives CASSSYSKMDRGTDTQYF. Together with reference TRBV5-6 and TRBJ2-3, the CDR3 gives the full variable domain: DAGVTQSPTHLIKTRGQQVTLRCSPKSGHDTVSWYQQALGQGPQFIFQYYEEEERQRGNFPDRFSGHQFPNYSSELNVNALLLGDSALYLCASSSYSKMDRGTDTQYFGPGTRLTVL.

The chain is built from TRBV18 and TRBJ1-1; possibly TRBD1 for D (6 bases). This CDR3 is built from 13 residues. The V gene lost 8 bases and the J gene lost 6 bases, with 16 bases spanning the gap. CDR1 and CDR2 from the germline V gene are KGHSH and LQKENI. CDR3 nucleotides: TGTGCCAGCACCACGGGGGGGCCAGCTGAAGCTTTCTTT. Its protein product is CASTTGGPAEAFF.

The chain combines TRBV5-4 with TRBJ1-2, with D hard to call. From germline, CDR1 is SGHNT and CDR2 YYREEE (reference sequence). Trimming took 4 bases from V and 8 from J, leaving 12 bases between them. The CDR3 length is 12 residues. The CDR3 region is CASSAIARGYTF. CDR3 nucleotide sequence: TGTGCCAGCAGCGCGATAGCGAGAGGCTACACCTTC.

This clone was seen only once. V and J are TRBV7-9 and TRBJ2-5; TRBD2 aligns across 12 bases. Germline V CDR1 and CDR2: SEHNR, FQNEAQ (reference sequence). Germline trimming cut 5 bases from V and 4 bases from J; bases unmatched to any gene: 11. CDR3 size: 17 residues. The CDR3 sequence: CASSLDGLAGTAETQYF. The CDR3 DNA sequence: TGTGCCAGCAGCCTCGACGGACTAGCGGGGACGGCAGAGACCCAGTACTTC.

Notes on this clone: In the same sample, other DNA sequences code for this CDR3. The chain recombines TRBV20-1 with TRBJ2-7; TRBD2 might be the D (5 bases). Germline V gene data show CDR1 as DFQATT and CDR2 as SNEGSKA (reference sequence). Deletions cut 5 bases from V and 11 bases from J, with 16 bases between. The CDR3 runs 11 residues. The CDR3 sequence: CSAADGGLEYF. CDR3 nucleotides: TGCAGTGCTGCTGACGGAGGCCTGGAGTACTTC.

The rearrangement joins TRBV2 to TRBJ1-2; 8 nucleotides match TRBD1. The ends lost 8 bases at V and 10 bases at J; junction bases unmatched: 9. Per the germline V gene, CDR1 is SNHLY and CDR2 is FYNNEI. CDR3 length: 12 residues. CDR3 in DNA: TGTGCCAGCTCTGGACAGGGACCTATCTACACCTTC. Translated: CASSGQGPIYTF.

This chain links TRBV19 with TRBJ1-5; D perhaps matches TRBD1 (5 bases). This CDR3 has 14 residues. Trimming removed 5 bases at V and 7 bases at J, with 15 bases between. Per germline, CDR1 LNHDA and CDR2 SQIVND (reference sequence). The CDR3 DNA sequence: TGTGCCAGTAGTCAAGGAGGGACGAGACAGCCCCAGCATTTT. It is translated as CASSQGGTRQPQHF.

J is TRBJ2-5 and V is TRBV7-9; TRBD2 is a possible D gene (7 bases). Looked up from germline, CDR1 is SEHNR and CDR2 is FQNEAQ (reference sequence). V was pared by 5 bases and J by 6 bases, with 19 bases between. The CDR3 runs to 15 residues. CDR3 DNA sequence: TGTGCCAGCAGCCCCTGGGGGGGGGCCGAAAAGACCCAGTACTTC. Its translation: CASSPWGGAEKTQYF.

The chain couples TRBV12-3 or TRBV12-4 to TRBJ1-2; TRBD1 matches at 7 bases. V gave up 6 bases and J gave up 5 bases; unmatched junction bases: 6. The CDR3 contains 13 residues. The CDR3 nucleotides are TGTGCCAGCAGGACAGGGCAGGTTTATGGCTACACCTTC. This translates into CASRTGQVYGYTF.

This clone has a single count. The chain has TRBV6-5 and TRBJ1-5; TRBD1 matches 8 bases. The junction had 4 bases not matched to a gene; V was cut back by 8 bases and J by 4 bases. The CDR3 has 13 amino acids. Per germline, CDR1 MNHEY and CDR2 SVGAGI. The chain's CDR3 is CASGQGANQPQHF. CDR3 DNA: TGTGCCAGCGGTCAGGGGGCAAATCAGCCCCAGCATTTT.

DNA for the CDR3: TGTGCCACCAGCAGAGATAGGGGCACTAATGAAAAACTGTTTTTT. It translates to CATSRDRGTNEKLFF. The V gene is TRBV15, the J gene TRBJ1-4, with D perhaps TRBD1 (5 bases). This CDR3 contains 15 residues. The V end was cut by 0 bases, the J end by 2 bases, with 7 bases between. In germline, CDR1 is LNHNV, CDR2 YYDKDF (reference sequence).

The V call is TRBV6-5, the J call TRBJ1-1, with 10 bases fitting TRBD1. Germline CDR1 MNHEY, CDR2 SVGAGI. V lost 2 bases, J lost 3 bases, and 6 bases stayed unmatched. CDR3 size: 16 residues. The CDR3 is CASSYQPGQGDTEAFF. CDR3 nucleotide sequence: TGTGCCAGCAGTTACCAACCCGGACAGGGGGACACTGAAGCTTTCTTT.

J is TRBJ1-1 and V is TRBV4-2, with D uncertain. The CDR3 runs 14 residues. With 0 bases removed from V and 7 bases from J, the gap between germline ends came to 12 bases. Germline V gene sequence: CDR1 LGHNA, CDR2 YNFKEQ. CDR3 residues: CASSQDGSQVEAFF. The CDR3 DNA reads as TGTGCCAGCAGCCAAGATGGCAGTCAAGTTGAAGCTTTCTTT.